This passage covers 30 T cell receptor beta chains from one sample sequenced in a study of blood T cell dynamics during melanoma immunotherapy. Clones were read by immunoSEQ multiplex PCR, and TCRdb kept only the in-frame ones, dropping some. Here the sample spans approximately 9,700 clones, roughly 89% being singletons. Regarding time point: pre-treatment baseline. The sequenced sample was blood, obtained from a patient treated with checkpoint blockade. The receptors here all came from a human donor with melanoma.

The V call is TRBV5-1, the J call TRBJ1-1, with unresolved D. The CDR3 length is 14 residues. Germline lookup yields CDR1 SGHRS and CDR2 YFSETQ. The V gene lost 1 base and the J gene lost 1 base, with 8 bases spanning the gap. The CDR3 DNA reads as TGCGCCAGCAGCTTGTCGGCGGGGAACACTGAAGCTTTCTTT. Protein: CASSLSAGNTEAFF.

This chain uses TRBV18 with TRBJ2-7; TRBD2 aligns across 10 bases. The germline V gene has CDR1 KGHSH and CDR2 LQKENI. This CDR3 comprises 15 residues. The trim removed 6 bases at V and 4 bases at J, leaving 9 bases unmatched. CDR3 nucleotides: TGTGCCAGCTCCCGAGAGACTAGCGGGTCTTACGAGCAGTACTTC. As protein: CASSRETSGSYEQYF.

The V gene is TRBV21-1, the J gene TRBJ2-7; the table gives TRBD2 as D, unverified against the DNA. TRBV21-1 is annotated as a pseudogene. The CDR3 is 18 amino acids. CDR3: CASSVYGGTSGTSYEQYF. Here the CDR3 DNA reads TGTGCCAGCAGCGTATACGGGGGGACTAGCGGGACCTCCTACGAGCAGTACTTC.

J is TRBJ2-2 and V is TRBV13; the match to TRBD2 covers 11 bases. The CDR3 loop spans 16 amino acids. Germline V gene lookup returns CDR1 PRHDT and CDR2 FYEKMQ (reference sequence). Losses at the gene ends were 6 bases for V and 4 bases for J; bases not matched to a gene: 7. DNA of the CDR3: TGTGCCAGCAGTCCGGGACTAGCGGACGCCACCGGGGAGCTGTTTTTT. It specifies CASSPGLADATGELFF.

This clone was seen a few times. The chain employs TRBV10-3 and TRBJ1-5; perhaps TRBD1 as D (6 bases). V lost 2 bases, J lost 9 bases, and 14 bases lay in between. CDR1 ENHRY and CDR2 SYGVKD come from the germline V gene. The CDR3 loop spans 14 amino acids. DNA of the CDR3: TGTGCCATCAGTGAGGTGGCAGGGGATCGGCCCCAGCATTTT. This codes for CAISEVAGDRPQHF.

V and J are TRBV7-3 and TRBJ2-2; D gene uncertain. Germline-derived CDR1 and CDR2 are SGHTA and FQGTGA. The CDR3 is 16 residues long. The V and J ends lost 2 bases and 6 bases respectively, with 16 bases between them. The chain's CDR3 is CASSLFPLVGAGELFF. DNA of the CDR3: TGTGCCAGCAGCTTATTCCCCCTGGTTGGGGCCGGGGAGCTGTTTTTT.

CDR3 DNA: TGTGCCAGCAGCGCCCAGGTGGGGGGTGGAAACACCATATATTTT. This sequence encodes CASSAQVGGGNTIYF. V is TRBV9 and J is TRBJ1-3, with D perhaps TRBD1 (5 bases). The V gene lost 3 bases and the J gene lost 3 bases, with 13 bases spanning the gap. This CDR3 has 15 amino acids. Germline CDR1 SGDLS, CDR2 YYNGEE.

This chain links TRBV27 with TRBJ2-2; D not resolved. Trimming shortened V by 4 bases and J by 0 bases, and 6 bases separated the two germline ends. Germline loops: CDR1 MNHEY, CDR2 SMNVEV (reference sequence). The CDR3 covers 14 residues. The CDR3 DNA follows: TGTGCCAGCAGTTCTGCGCCGAACACCGGGGAGCTGTTTTTT. Translation gives CASSSAPNTGELFF.

The chain links TRBV28 to TRBJ1-2; 11 bases align to TRBD1. Germline V gene data show CDR1 as MDHEN and CDR2 as SYDVKM. The CDR3 loop spans 13 amino acids. V trimming: 6 bases; J trimming: 6 bases; junction bases outside the gene matches: 3. The CDR3 DNA reads TGTGCCAGCAGAACGGGACAGGGGGATGGCTACACCTTC. Its translation: CASRTGQGDGYTF.

This clone came up once. The rearrangement joins TRBV18 to TRBJ2-1, with D unclear. Germline CDR1 is KGHSH and CDR2 is LQKENI. CDR3 length: 14 amino acids. V lost 0 bases to trimming and J lost 5 bases, with 8 bases between them. The CDR3 here is CASSPPARDNEQFF. CDR3 DNA sequence: TGTGCCAGCTCACCACCCGCTAGGGACAATGAGCAGTTCTTC. The full variable domain, rest sourced from reference TRBV18 and TRBJ2-1, is NAGVMQNPRHLVRRRGQEARLRCSPMKGHSHVYWYRQLPEEGLKFMVYLQKENIIDESGMPKERFSAEFPKEGPSILRIQQVVRGDSAAYFCASSPPARDNEQFFGPGTRLTVL.

The gene calls are TRBV4-2 and TRBJ2-3; D gene uncertain. This CDR3 has 15 amino acids. The germline gives CDR1 LGHNA, CDR2 YNFKEQ. V shed 1 base and J shed 0 bases, with 8 bases lying between them. The CDR3 DNA reads TGTGCCAGCAGCCAAGCGGACCCCAGCACAGATACGCAGTATTTT. It is translated as CASSQADPSTDTQYF.

The genes are TRBV7-2 and TRBJ1-1; D gene unclear. Trimming left V 5 bases short and J 3 bases short, with 13 bases between. The CDR3 spans 14 residues. The V gene's germline CDR1 is SGHTA and CDR2 FQGNSA. The CDR3 reads CASSPDGGYTEAFF. DNA for the CDR3: TGTGCCAGCAGCCCCGACGGAGGGTACACTGAAGCTTTCTTT.

J is TRBJ2-7 and V is TRBV16; D gene ambiguous. CDR3 length: 16 amino acids. Germline CDR1 reads KGHSY; CDR2 reads FQNENV. Trimming left V 1 base short and J 0 bases short, with 13 bases between. The CDR3 sequence: CASSQFGVGNSYEQYF. CDR3 coding DNA: TGTGCCAGCAGCCAATTTGGGGTGGGGAACTCCTACGAGCAGTACTTC.

This rearrangement joins TRBV5-1 to TRBJ2-7, with 13 bases identical to TRBD2. The junction had 2 bases not matched to a gene; V was cut back by 3 bases and J by 5 bases. The CDR3 is 14 residues long. Germline-derived CDR1 and CDR2 are SGHRS and YFSETQ. The CDR3 region is CASSWGTSGDEQYF. The DNA of the CDR3 is TGCGCCAGCAGCTGGGGGACTAGCGGGGACGAGCAGTACTTC.

The chain uses TRBV9 and TRBJ2-2; 8 bases match TRBD2. J was trimmed by 4 bases and V by 2 bases; bases with no gene match: 22. CDR3 size: 21 residues. CDR1 and CDR2 from the germline V gene are SGDLS and YYNGEE. CDR3 coding DNA: TGTGCCAGCAGCGTGAGGGCAGGGTCTTTAGGCGGGAGCGGGGGCACCGGGGAGCTGTTTTTT. Protein: CASSVRAGSLGGSGGTGELFF.

The chain joins TRBV5-1 to TRBJ2-1; 13 nucleotides line up with TRBD2. The germline gives CDR1 SGHRS, CDR2 YFSETQ. CDR3 length equals 17 residues. V was pared by 4 bases and J by 0 bases, with 4 bases of the junction left unmatched. The CDR3 sequence: CASSPGLAGNSYNEQFF. The DNA of the CDR3 is TGCGCCAGCAGCCCGGGACTAGCGGGGAACTCCTACAATGAGCAGTTCTTC.

The chain carries TRBV4-1 and TRBJ2-2; the D call may be TRBD1 or TRBD2 (5 bases each). Germline V gives CDR1 MGHRA, CDR2 YSYEKL. V lost 1 base and J lost 5, with 8 bases in between. This CDR3 is built from 14 residues. The CDR3 sequence is CASSQGWGTGELFF. The CDR3 DNA reads TGCGCCAGCAGCCAAGGGTGGGGGACCGGGGAGCTGTTTTTT.

This rearrangement joins TRBV7-3 to TRBJ2-5; TRBD1 might be the D (6 bases). The CDR3 runs to 15 residues. V was cut by 5 bases and J by 5 bases, with 18 bases left in between. Germline loops: CDR1 SGHTA, CDR2 FQGTGA. The CDR3, as DNA: TGTGCCAGCAGCCCGGGACAACTACCGGGGGAGACCCAGTACTTC. This codes for CASSPGQLPGETQYF.

The chain links TRBV15 to TRBJ1-2; D gene ambiguous. CDR1 LNHNV and CDR2 YYDKDF come from the germline V gene (reference sequence). The V and J ends lost 6 bases and 2 bases respectively, with 10 bases between them. CDR3 size: 13 residues. The CDR3 coding sequence is TGTGCCACCAGACTGGGCGAAAACTATGGCTACACCTTC. Amino acid sequence: CATRLGENYGYTF.

This chain links TRBV5-5 with TRBJ2-7; D is ambiguous. The germline CDR1 and CDR2 sequences are SGHKS and YYEKEE (reference sequence). V was shortened by 0 bases and J by 0 bases, with 7 bases between the two germline ends. The CDR3 consists of 14 residues. The CDR3 bases are TGTGCCAGCAGCTTGGTGTTCGGCTCCTACGAGCAGTACTTC. Amino acid sequence: CASSLVFGSYEQYF.

This clone was found once. The chain carries TRBV10-2 and TRBJ2-3; 8 bases are shared with TRBD2. CDR3 length: 17 residues. Germline trimming cut 4 bases from V and 0 bases from J; bases unmatched to any gene: 9. CDR1 and CDR2 from the germline V gene are WSHSY and SAAADI. The CDR3 loop is CASSGGASGSSTDTQYF. The CDR3 nucleotides read TGCGCCAGCAGTGGGGGGGCTAGCGGGTCTAGCACAGATACGCAGTATTTT.

V is TRBV30 and J is TRBJ1-1, with a possible D match to TRBD1 (6 bases). The length of the CDR3 is 13 residues. Germline CDR1 and CDR2: GTSNPN and SVGIG (reference sequence). V was clipped by 2 bases and J by 8 bases, with 15 bases between them. CDR3 coding DNA: TGTGCCTGGAGTACCCAACAGGGTTACGAAGCTTTCTTT. Encoded protein: CAWSTQQGYEAFF.

The chain joins TRBV2 to TRBJ2-7, with D hard to call. Germline-derived CDR1 and CDR2 are SNHLY and FYNNEI. The V end was cut by 6 bases, the J end by 2 bases, with 8 bases between. This CDR3 comprises 12 residues. Here the CDR3 reads CASRIETYEQYF. The CDR3 DNA follows: TGTGCCAGCAGAATAGAAACCTACGAGCAGTACTTC.

This clone occurred once. This chain joins TRBV5-5 and TRBJ1-6; D possibly corresponds to TRBD1 (6 bases). V dropped 0 bases and J dropped 8 bases, with 12 bases sitting between them. Germline V gene data show CDR1 as SGHKS and CDR2 as YYEKEE (reference sequence). There are 15 residues in the CDR3. CDR3 coding DNA: TGTGCCAGCAGCTTGGACTGGGGGCCGGATTCACCCCTCCACTTT. This sequence encodes CASSLDWGPDSPLHF.

This chain joins TRBV5-6 and TRBJ1-6; 7 bases agree with TRBD1. Per germline, CDR1 SGHDT and CDR2 YYEEEE. With V trimmed by 4 bases and J by 13 bases, 5 bases remained unmatched. The CDR3 loop spans 12 amino acids. The CDR3 loop is CASSPGGGPLHF. In nucleotides, the CDR3 is TGTGCCAGCAGCCCAGGAGGGGGCCCCCTCCACTTT.

The CDR3 region has the DNA TGTGCCAGCAGCTCCCTGGGGCAGGAAGCTTTCTTT. Translated: CASSSLGQEAFF. This chain uses TRBV7-3 with TRBJ1-1; D possibly corresponds to TRBD1 (5 bases). V lost 4 bases and J lost 8, with 11 bases in between. This CDR3 contains 12 residues. The germline gives CDR1 SGHTA, CDR2 FQGTGA.

The chain uses TRBV5-4 and TRBJ1-1; 7 bases map to TRBD1. Germline V gene sequence: CDR1 SGHNT, CDR2 YYREEE (reference sequence). The J segment lost 3 bases and the V segment lost 0 bases, leaving 8 bases of the junction unmatched. This CDR3 is 16 amino acids long. The CDR3 DNA sequence: TGTGCCAGCAGCTTGGACAGGGGAACCTGGGACACTGAAGCTTTCTTT. It encodes CASSLDRGTWDTEAFF.

J is TRBJ1-4 and V is TRBV4-1; D call uncertain. Trimming removed 1 base from V and 13 bases from J, with 10 bases in between. CDR1 MGHRA and CDR2 YSYEKL come from the germline V gene. This CDR3 is 12 amino acids long. CDR3 sequence reads: CASSQGLLPLFF. In DNA form, the CDR3 reads TGCGCCAGCAGCCAAGGCCTACTCCCACTGTTTTTT.

The chain carries TRBV18 and TRBJ1-2, with D possibly being TRBD1 (5 bases). The CDR3 loop spans 13 amino acids. Trimming shortened V by 3 bases and J by 6 bases, and 11 bases separated the two germline ends. Per germline, CDR1 KGHSH and CDR2 LQKENI. CDR3 region: CASSPQGTHGYTF. The CDR3 nucleotides are TGTGCCAGCTCACCCCAGGGTACCCATGGCTACACCTTC. The full variable domain, completed using reference TRBV18 and TRBJ1-2, is NAGVMQNPRHLVRRRGQEARLRCSPMKGHSHVYWYRQLPEEGLKFMVYLQKENIIDESGMPKERFSAEFPKEGPSILRIQQVVRGDSAAYFCASSPQGTHGYTFGSGTRLTVV.

CDR3 residues: CASSWGSGANVLTF. CDR3 coding DNA: TGTGCCAGCAGCTGGGGGTCTGGGGCCAACGTCCTGACTTTC. The chain employs TRBV9 and TRBJ2-6; D could derive from TRBD1 or TRBD2 (5 bases each). CDR1 and CDR2 (germline): SGDLS, YYNGEE. Deletions cut 4 bases from V and 1 base from J, with 6 bases between. The CDR3 sequence is 14 residues long.